These T cell receptor beta chains were read from a single sample in a study of OX40 agonist ivuxolimab in advanced cancers. Using immunoSEQ multiplex PCR, the repertoire was profiled, and TCRdb retains in-frame clones only, with some absent. The repertoire consists of 65,000 to 95,000 clones, with 84% occurring once and the leading ten covering 0.51%. The source was CD4+ or CD8+ T cells sorted from blood, collected in a trial of the OX40 agonist ivuxolimab. The receptors stem from an adult with an advanced solid tumor such as melanoma, head and neck, liver or kidney cancer. Each CDR3 is given without its conserved first and last residue. D genes are given only for firm matches.

d_call: .; j_call: TRBJ2-5; v_call: TRBV19; cdr3_aa: ASSMGTPLQETQY
d_call: .; j_call: TRBJ2-7; v_call: TRBV28; cdr3_aa: ATLRGEPYEQY
d_call: TRBD1; j_call: TRBJ2-5; v_call: TRBV7-9; cdr3_aa: ASSRGQGGETQY
d_call: TRBD2; j_call: TRBJ2-3; v_call: TRBV11-1; cdr3_aa: ASSLGLAGVRRDTQY
d_call: .; j_call: TRBJ2-5; v_call: TRBV10-3; cdr3_aa: AISERSRETQY
d_call: .; j_call: TRBJ2-2; v_call: TRBV28; cdr3_aa: ASSLYSGTGELF
d_call: .; j_call: TRBJ1-1; v_call: TRBV6-5; cdr3_aa: ASSRPPEAF
d_call: .; j_call: TRBJ2-1; v_call: TRBV6-6; cdr3_aa: ASSPPAILENEQF
d_call: .; j_call: TRBJ2-3; v_call: TRBV6-4; cdr3_aa: ASSDDIRGDTQY
d_call: TRBD1; j_call: TRBJ1-2; v_call: TRBV7-2; cdr3_aa: ASSPGQGVYGYT
d_call: .; j_call: TRBJ1-1; v_call: TRBV5-4; cdr3_aa: ASSSILAGGAF
d_call: .; j_call: TRBJ2-1; v_call: TRBV9; cdr3_aa: ASSVQGNEQF
d_call: TRBD2; j_call: TRBJ2-2; v_call: TRBV28; cdr3_aa: ASSLLLRGTGELF
d_call: .; j_call: TRBJ1-1; v_call: TRBV5-6; cdr3_aa: ASSYGALSNTEAF